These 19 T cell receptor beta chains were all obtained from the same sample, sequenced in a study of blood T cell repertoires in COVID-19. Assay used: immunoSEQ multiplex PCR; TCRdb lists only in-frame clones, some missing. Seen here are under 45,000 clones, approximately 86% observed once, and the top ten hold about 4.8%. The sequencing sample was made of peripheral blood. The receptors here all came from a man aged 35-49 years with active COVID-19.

Here the CDR3 reads CASSSASSGSSREQYF. CDR3 bases: TGTGCCAGCAGCTCCGCGAGCAGCGGGAGTTCGCGAGAGCAGTACTTC. The rearrangement links TRBV7-8 to TRBJ2-7; 8 bases agree with TRBD2. Trimming at V came to 4 bases and at J to 7 bases, leaving 15 bases not matched to a gene. The CDR3 length is 16 residues. Germline V CDR1 and CDR2: SGHVS, FQNEAQ. Filled out from reference TRBV7-8 and TRBJ2-7, the complete variable domain reads GAGVSQSPRYKVAKRGQDVALRCDPISGHVSLFWYQQALGQGPEFLTYFQNEAQLDKSGLPSDRFFAERPEGSVSTLKIQRTQQEDSAVYLCASSSASSGSSREQYFGPGTRLTVT.

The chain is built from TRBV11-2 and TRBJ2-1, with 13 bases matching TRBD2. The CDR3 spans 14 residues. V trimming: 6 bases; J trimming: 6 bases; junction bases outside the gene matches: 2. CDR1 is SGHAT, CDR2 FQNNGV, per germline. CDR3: CASRRLAGGNEQFF. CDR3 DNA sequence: TGTGCCAGCAGGAGACTAGCGGGAGGCAATGAGCAGTTCTTC.

CDR3 region: CASSGGRDRYYGYTF. CDR3 DNA sequence: TGTGCCAGCAGTGGGGGCCGGGACAGATACTATGGCTACACCTTC. The gene calls are TRBV25-1 and TRBJ1-2; TRBD1 matches 7 bases. The germline V gene has CDR1 MGHDK and CDR2 SYGVNS. This CDR3 spans 15 amino acids. Trimming cost V 4 bases and J 3 bases; bases outside gene matches: 8.

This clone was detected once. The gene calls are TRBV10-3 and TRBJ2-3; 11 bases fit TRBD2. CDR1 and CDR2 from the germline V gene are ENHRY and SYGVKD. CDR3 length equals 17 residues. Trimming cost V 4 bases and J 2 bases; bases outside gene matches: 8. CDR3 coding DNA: TGTGCCATCAGTGGATCTGGGACTAGCGGTTACACAGATACGCAGTATTTT. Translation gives CAISGSGTSGYTDTQYF.

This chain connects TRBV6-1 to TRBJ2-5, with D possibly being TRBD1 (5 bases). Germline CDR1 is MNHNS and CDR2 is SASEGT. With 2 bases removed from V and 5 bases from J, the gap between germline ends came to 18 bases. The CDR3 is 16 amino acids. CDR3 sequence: CASSELSGRGDETQYF. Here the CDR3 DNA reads TGTGCCAGCAGTGAATTATCAGGAAGGGGTGACGAGACCCAGTACTTC.

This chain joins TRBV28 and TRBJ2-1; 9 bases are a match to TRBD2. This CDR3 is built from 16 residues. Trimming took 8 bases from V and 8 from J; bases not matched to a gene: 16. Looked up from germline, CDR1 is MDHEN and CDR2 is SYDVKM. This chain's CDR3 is CASGVAGDPAKDEQFF. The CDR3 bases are TGTGCCAGCGGCGTAGCGGGAGACCCGGCCAAGGATGAGCAGTTCTTC.

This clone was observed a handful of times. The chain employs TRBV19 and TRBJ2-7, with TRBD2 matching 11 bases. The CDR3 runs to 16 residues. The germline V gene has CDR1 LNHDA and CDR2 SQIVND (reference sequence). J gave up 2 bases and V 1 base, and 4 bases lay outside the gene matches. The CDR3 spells CASSIGGTSGTYEQYF. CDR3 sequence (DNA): TGTGCCAGTAGTATAGGGGGGACTAGCGGCACCTACGAGCAGTACTTC.

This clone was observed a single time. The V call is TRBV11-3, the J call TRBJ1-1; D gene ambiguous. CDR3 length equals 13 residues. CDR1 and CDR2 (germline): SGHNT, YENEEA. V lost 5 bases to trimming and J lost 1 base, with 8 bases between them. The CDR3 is CASSPQKNTEAFF. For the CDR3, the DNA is TGTGCCAGCAGCCCTCAGAAGAACACTGAAGCTTTCTTT.

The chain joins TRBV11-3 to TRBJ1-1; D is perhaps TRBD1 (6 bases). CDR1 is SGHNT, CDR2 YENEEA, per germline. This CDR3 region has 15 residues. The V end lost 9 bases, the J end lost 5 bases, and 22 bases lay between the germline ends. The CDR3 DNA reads TGTGCCAGTTCTTCGAGGGGGGGCGCGAGGACTGAAGCTTTCTTT. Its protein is CASSSRGGARTEAFF.

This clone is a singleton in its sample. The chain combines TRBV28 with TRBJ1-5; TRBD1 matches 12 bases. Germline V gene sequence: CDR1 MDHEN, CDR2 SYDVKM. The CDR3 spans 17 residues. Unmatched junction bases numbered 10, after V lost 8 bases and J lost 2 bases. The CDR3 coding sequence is TGTGCCAGCTCCGACCTGGGACAGGGGGCAGGCAATCAGCCCCAGCATTTT. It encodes CASSDLGQGAGNQPQHF.

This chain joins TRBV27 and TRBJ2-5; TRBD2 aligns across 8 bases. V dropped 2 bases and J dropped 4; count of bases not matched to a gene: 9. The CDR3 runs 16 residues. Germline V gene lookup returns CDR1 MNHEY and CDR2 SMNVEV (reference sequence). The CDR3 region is CASSLISGIGGETQYF. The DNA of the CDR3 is TGTGCCAGCAGTTTAATTAGCGGGATAGGTGGAGAGACCCAGTACTTC.

The CDR3 spells CASSLSGGRANVLTF. The CDR3 DNA reads TGTGCCAGCAGCTTGAGCGGGGGGCGGGCCAACGTCCTGACTTTC. J is TRBJ2-6 and V is TRBV5-8, with TRBD2 matching over 9 bases. CDR3 length equals 15 residues. V shed 1 base and J 5 bases; nucleotides not matched to a gene: 1. CDR1 SGHTS and CDR2 YDEGEE come from the germline V gene.

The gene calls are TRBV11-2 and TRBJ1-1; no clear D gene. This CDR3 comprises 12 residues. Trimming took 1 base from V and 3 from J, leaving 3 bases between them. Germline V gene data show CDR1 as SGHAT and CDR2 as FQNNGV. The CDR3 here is CASSLVDTEAFF. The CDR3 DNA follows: TGTGCCAGCAGCTTAGTAGACACTGAAGCTTTCTTT.

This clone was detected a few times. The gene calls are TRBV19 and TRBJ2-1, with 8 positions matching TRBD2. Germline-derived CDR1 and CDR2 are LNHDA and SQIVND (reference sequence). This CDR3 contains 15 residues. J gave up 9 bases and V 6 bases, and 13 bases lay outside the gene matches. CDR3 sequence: CASRSRGRRDTEQFF. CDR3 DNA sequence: TGTGCCAGTAGATCTCGCGGGAGGAGGGACACTGAGCAGTTCTTC.

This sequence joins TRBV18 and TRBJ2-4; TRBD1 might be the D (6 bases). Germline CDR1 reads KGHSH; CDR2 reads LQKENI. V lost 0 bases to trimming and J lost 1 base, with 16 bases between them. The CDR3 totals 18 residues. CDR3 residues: CASSPPSSEGEAKNIQYF. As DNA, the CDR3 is TGTGCCAGCTCACCACCGTCCTCCGAGGGGGAGGCCAAAAACATTCAGTACTTC.

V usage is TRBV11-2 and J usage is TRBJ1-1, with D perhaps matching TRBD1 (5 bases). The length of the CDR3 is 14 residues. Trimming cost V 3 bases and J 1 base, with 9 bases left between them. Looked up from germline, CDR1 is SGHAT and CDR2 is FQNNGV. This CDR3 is CASSFITGNTEAFF. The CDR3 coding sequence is TGTGCCAGCAGCTTTATAACAGGGAACACTGAAGCTTTCTTT.

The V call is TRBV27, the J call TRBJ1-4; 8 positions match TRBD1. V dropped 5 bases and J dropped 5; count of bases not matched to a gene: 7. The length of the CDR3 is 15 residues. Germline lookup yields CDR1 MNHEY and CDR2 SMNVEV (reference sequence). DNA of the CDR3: TGTGCCAGCAGTCCCCGGACAGGGTTAAATGAAAAACTGTTTTTT. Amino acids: CASSPRTGLNEKLFF. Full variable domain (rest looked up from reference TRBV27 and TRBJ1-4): EAQVTQNPRYLITVTGKKLTVTCSQNMNHEYMSWYRQDPGLGLRQIYYSMNVEVTDKGDVPEGYKVSRKEKRNFPLILESPSPNQTSLYFCASSPRTGLNEKLFFGSGTQLSVL.

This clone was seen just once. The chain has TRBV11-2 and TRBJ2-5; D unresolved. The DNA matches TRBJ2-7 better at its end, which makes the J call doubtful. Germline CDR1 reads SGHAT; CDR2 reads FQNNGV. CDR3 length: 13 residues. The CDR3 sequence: CASSLVRVNEQYF. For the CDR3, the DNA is TGTGCCAGCAGCTTAGTTCGGGTCAACGAGCAGTACTTC.

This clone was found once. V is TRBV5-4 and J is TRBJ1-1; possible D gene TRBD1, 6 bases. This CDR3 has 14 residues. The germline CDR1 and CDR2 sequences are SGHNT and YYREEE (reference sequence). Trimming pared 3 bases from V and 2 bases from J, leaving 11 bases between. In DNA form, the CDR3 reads TGTGCCAGCAGCTACGGACAGACTAACACTGAAGCTTTCTTT. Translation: CASSYGQTNTEAFF.